This T cell receptor beta chain emerged from a study of low-dose radiotherapy and immunotherapy resistance in tumors. Study-wide background: Patients were on oral aspirin 300 mg taken daily for four cycles from cycle 1 day 1.

V gave up 4 bases and J gave up 2 bases; unmatched junction bases: 4. The CDR3 consists of 14 residues. Per germline, CDR1 MNHEY and CDR2 SVGEGT. Documented time point: before trial treatment. This clonotype was counted ten times or more. Both TCRalpha and TCRbeta chains were reverse transcribed with V-gene-specific primers. PCR amplification of the TCRs was performed with Phusion for approximately 20 PCR cycles, and it relied on a constant-region primer together with a V-primer adapter. TCRdb re-called the reads with MiXCR, one entry per CDR3 protein. Here the sample spans tens of thousands of distinct CDR3 sequences, roughly a sixth being singletons.

The material sequenced was PBMCs, taken before treatment. The rearrangement uses TRBV6-2 or TRBV6-3 and TRBJ2-5, with 7 nucleotides matching TRBD1. The sequence was obtained from a male donor with prostate cancer. CDR3 protein: CASSSPRGQETQYF. The CDR3 region has the DNA TGTGCCAGCAGTTCCCCCAGGGGGCAAGAGACCCAGTACTTC.